Each of the 3 T cell receptor beta chains below was sequenced from the same sample in a study of metastatic and nonmetastatic thyroid tumors. Among the patients, none had received any treatment before thyroid surgery. TCRdb re-called the PCR reads through MiXCR. Of 20,000 to 25,000 clones in the sample, less than 45% are singletons; the top ten hold roughly 20%. The sequencing sample was made of blood. Receptors were obtained from a male donor with papillary thyroid cancer or a benign thyroid nodule (not recorded which). Some clones in this sample may be carry-over from other donors' samples.

The genes are TRBV18 and TRBJ1-1; D uncertain. Germline V lookup: CDR1 KGHSH, CDR2 LQKENI. V was cut by 0 bases and J by 11 bases, with 10 bases left in between. The CDR3 spans 12 residues. CDR3 DNA: TGTGCCAGCTCACCACCGGAGGGTCGCGCTTTCTTT. Encoded protein: CASSPPEGRAFF.

V is TRBV7-3 and J is TRBJ2-1, with 10 bases identical to TRBD1. Per germline, CDR1 SGHTA and CDR2 FQGTGA. This CDR3 has 15 residues. V lost 3 bases, J lost 6 bases, and 5 bases stayed unmatched. This CDR3 is CASSFPGQGSNEQFF. CDR3 sequence (DNA): TGTGCCAGCAGCTTCCCGGGACAGGGGAGCAATGAGCAGTTCTTC.

This chain joins TRBV7-6 and TRBJ2-3; D possibly corresponds to TRBD2 (5 bases). CDR1 is SGHVS, CDR2 FNYEAQ, per germline. The CDR3 is made up of 15 amino acids. Trimming removed 5 bases at V and 2 bases at J, with 14 bases between. CDR3 protein: CASSPGSGLTDTQYF. CDR3 DNA sequence: TGTGCCAGCAGCCCAGGCAGCGGCCTCACAGATACGCAGTATTTT.